Shown below are 8 T cell receptor beta chains from a single sample sequenced in a study of glioma-infiltrating T cells after dendritic cell vaccination. Libraries were prepared by immunoSEQ multiplex PCR; TCRdb keeps only in-frame clonotypes and omits some of them. The sample has nearly 85,000 clones, roughly 89% seen once. The sample consisted of blood, taken before dendritic cell vaccination. These receptors all come from a human donor with glioblastoma.

This clone was counted a single time. V gene TRBV2 combines with J gene TRBJ1-5, with D perhaps TRBD1 (5 bases). The V end was cut by 4 bases, the J end by 0 bases, with 10 bases between. The V gene's germline CDR1 is SNHLY and CDR2 FYNNEI. The CDR3 contains 15 residues. In DNA, the CDR3 is TGTGCCAGCAGTGCAGGGTCTTATAGCAATCAGCCCCAGCATTTT. It is translated as CASSAGSYSNQPQHF.

The chain recombines TRBV7-2 with TRBJ2-3; TRBD2 aligns across 7 bases. Germline-derived CDR1 and CDR2 are SGHTA and FQGNSA. The CDR3 is 16 amino acids. V lost 5 bases and J lost 2; bases outside the gene matches: 10. The CDR3: CASSRGTNRVTDTQYF. The CDR3 DNA is TGTGCCAGCAGCCGGGGGACTAACAGAGTCACAGATACGCAGTATTTT. Together with reference TRBV7-2 and TRBJ2-3, the CDR3 gives the full variable domain: GAGVSQSPSNKVTEKGKDVELRCDPISGHTALYWYRQSLGQGLEFLIYFQGNSAPDKSGLPSDRFSAERTGGSVSTLTIQRTQQEDSAVYLCASSRGTNRVTDTQYFGPGTRLTVL.

The genes are TRBV5-1 and TRBJ2-7; 13 nucleotides line up with TRBD2. CDR1 is SGHRS and CDR2 is YFSETQ in the germline V gene. V lost 4 bases, J lost 3 bases, and 4 bases stayed unmatched. This CDR3 is built from 15 residues. This CDR3 is CASSPGLAGFYEQYF. The CDR3 DNA reads TGCGCCAGCAGCCCGGGACTAGCGGGATTCTACGAGCAGTACTTC.

V and J are TRBV4-1 and TRBJ1-4; no firm D call. Trimming removed 0 bases from V and 3 bases from J, with 11 bases in between. The CDR3 is made up of 16 amino acids. The germline CDR1 and CDR2 sequences are MGHRA and YSYEKL. CDR3 residues: CASSQDGRGSNEKLFF. The CDR3 bases are TGCGCCAGCAGCCAAGATGGGCGGGGATCTAATGAAAAACTGTTTTTT.

This chain uses TRBV19 with TRBJ1-1; 7 nucleotides line up with TRBD1. J lost 1 base, V lost 4 bases, and 3 bases had no gene match. CDR1 is LNHDA, CDR2 SQIVND, per germline (reference sequence). This CDR3 comprises 14 residues. For the CDR3, the DNA is TGTGCCAGTAGTAGGAGGGGGCGGAACACTGAAGCTTTCTTT. This codes for CASSRRGRNTEAFF.

The chain couples TRBV30 to TRBJ2-7, with 9 bases matching TRBD1. This CDR3 spans 15 amino acids. V lost 0 bases and J lost 2; bases outside the gene matches: 5. The V gene's germline CDR1 is GTSNPN and CDR2 SVGIG (reference sequence). CDR3 loop: CAWSVPTGGTYEQYF. In DNA form, the CDR3 reads TGTGCCTGGAGTGTACCGACAGGGGGAACCTACGAGCAGTACTTC. Filled out from reference TRBV30 and TRBJ2-7, the complete variable domain reads SQTIHQWPATLVQPVGSPLSLECTVEGTSNPNLYWYRQAAGRGLQLLFYSVGIGQISSEVPQNLSASRPQDRQFILSSKKLLLSDSGFYLCAWSVPTGGTYEQYFGPGTRLTVT.

This chain links TRBV28 with TRBJ2-5; D possibly corresponds to TRBD1 (6 bases). Deletions cut 1 base from V and 1 base from J, with 25 bases between. CDR1 and CDR2 (germline): MDHEN, SYDVKM. The CDR3 is 20 amino acids. The CDR3: CASSLSGIGRGSGSQETQYF. CDR3 bases: TGTGCCAGCAGTTTATCGGGGATCGGAAGGGGGAGTGGAAGCCAAGAGACCCAGTACTTC.

V gene TRBV5-8 combines with J gene TRBJ2-7; the D is unclear. This CDR3 has 11 amino acids. The V end lost 10 bases, the J end lost 7 bases, and 15 bases lay between the germline ends. CDR1 SGHTS and CDR2 YDEGEE come from the germline V gene. CDR3 region: CAARQLGEQYF. CDR3 nucleotide sequence: TGTGCCGCTCGTCAGCTCGGGGAGCAGTACTTC.